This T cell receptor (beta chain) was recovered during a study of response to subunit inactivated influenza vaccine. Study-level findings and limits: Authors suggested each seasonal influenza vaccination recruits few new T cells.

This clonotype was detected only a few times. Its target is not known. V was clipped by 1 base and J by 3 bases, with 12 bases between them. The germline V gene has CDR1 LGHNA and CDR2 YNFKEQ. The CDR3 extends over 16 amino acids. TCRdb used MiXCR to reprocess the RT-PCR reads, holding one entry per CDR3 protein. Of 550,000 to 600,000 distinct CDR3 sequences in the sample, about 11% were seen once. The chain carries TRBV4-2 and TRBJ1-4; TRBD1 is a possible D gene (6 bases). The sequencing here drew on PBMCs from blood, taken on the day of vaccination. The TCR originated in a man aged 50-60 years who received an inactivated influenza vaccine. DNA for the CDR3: TGTGCCAGCAGCCAAGGTCGGGGGCGGGCTAATGAAAAACTGTTTTTT. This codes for CASSQGRGRANEKLFF.